Listed below are T cell receptor beta chains from one sample, sequenced in a study of shared clonotypes between healthy human individuals. Produced via immunoSEQ multiplex PCR; TCRdb's table is partial and in-frame only. The data contain 1.5 million to 1.9 million clones, approximately 98% of them singletons. The material sequenced was naive CD4+ T cells sorted from blood. The receptor source for this set is a man aged 30 to 45 in good health. Each CDR3 is given without its conserved first and last residue. The D gene is left open where the match is weak.

D | J | V | CDR3
TRBD1 | TRBJ1-3 | TRBV5-1 | ASSLRGQDLSGNTIY
TRBD2 | TRBJ2-1 | TRBV7-6 | ASSRRTSGSGYNEQF
- | TRBJ1-1 | TRBV5-4 | ASSLGEGGAF
- | TRBJ1-2 | TRBV27 | ASSLIRDMRGYT
TRBD2 | TRBJ2-1 | TRBV4-1 | ASSPGTSGINEQF
- | TRBJ2-7 | TRBV9 | ASSERRGRDEQY
- | TRBJ1-1 | TRBV12-5 | ASGLYLGTEAF
- | TRBJ1-5 | TRBV2 | ASRGGYSNQPQH
- | TRBJ2-7 | TRBV18 | ASSTGTGGRLAGVSYEQY
- | TRBJ2-5 | TRBV25-1 | ASSEYGRGTQY
- | TRBJ1-2 | TRBV28 | ASRSRRVQGYT
TRBD2 | TRBJ2-1 | TRBV15 | ATSRDPGGSSYNEQF
- | TRBJ2-7 | TRBV18 | ASSPRLGPEQY
- | TRBJ1-1 | TRBV7-9 | ASSLRDSREAF
TRBD1 | TRBJ2-7 | TRBV4-3 | ASGTPGTELYEQY
TRBD1 | TRBJ1-4 | TRBV5-1 | ASSVFGTGDEKLF
- | TRBJ1-1 | TRBV9 | ASSVVGMMNTEAF
- | TRBJ1-3 | TRBV7-6 | ASSPFAGLSGNTIY
TRBD2 | TRBJ2-1 | TRBV7-9 | ASSSPGTSANEQF
TRBD1 | TRBJ2-1 | TRBV6-5 | ASRDGTGVYNEQF
- | TRBJ1-1 | TRBV18 | ASSLPQENTEAF
- | TRBJ1-4 | TRBV7-9 | ASSLALSPTNEKLF
- | TRBJ2-2 | TRBV9 | ASSAGHTNTGELF
- | TRBJ2-1 | TRBV6-5 | ASSRAVSYNEQF
- | TRBJ1-4 | TRBV18 | ASSPRQTAEKLF
TRBD1 | TRBJ1-4 | TRBV14 | ASSQRTGGTEKLF
TRBD2 | TRBJ2-3 | TRBV28 | ASLTRRGASGAQY
- | TRBJ2-1 | TRBV5-1 | ASSLEDSSYNEQF
- | TRBJ2-7 | TRBV7-9 | ASSPRSTLDSRSYEQY
- | TRBJ2-7 | TRBV6-1 | ASRRTEQSYEQY
- | TRBJ2-1 | TRBV7-2 | ASSLGQGSYNEQF
TRBD2 | TRBJ2-5 | TRBV27 | ASSQYPRLAGIQETQY
- | TRBJ2-1 | TRBV10-3 | AISGGRMDEQF
- | TRBJ1-2 | TRBV7-9 | ASSSEGGTRYT
TRBD2 | TRBJ2-3 | TRBV9 | ASSVGFELPGGFTDTQY
- | TRBJ1-2 | TRBV7-2 | ASGENYGYT
TRBD1 | TRBJ2-7 | TRBV7-2 | ASSMTGQGTYEQY
TRBD1 | TRBJ2-5 | TRBV2 | ASSMGQGGETQY
- | TRBJ2-6 | TRBV5-1 | ASSLVGTANVLT
TRBD1 | TRBJ2-3 | TRBV7-3 | ASSFGDRRDTQY
TRBD2 | TRBJ2-7 | TRBV4-1 | ASSLGTSYEQY
TRBD1 | TRBJ1-2 | TRBV5-1 | ASSWGTEGYGYT
- | TRBJ2-1 | TRBV11-3 | ASSLGRGGDEQF
- | TRBJ2-1 | TRBV6-5 | ASSKGFSSYNEQF
TRBD1 | TRBJ2-7 | TRBV7-9 | ASSRGQGEGSYEQY
- | TRBJ1-4 | TRBV6-5 | ASRVSINEKLF
TRBD1 | TRBJ2-1 | TRBV18 | ASSPLGQGLGEQF
- | TRBJ1-1 | TRBV6-6 | ASSYSPSTEAF
- | TRBJ1-1 | TRBV19 | ASSDPLWNTEAF
- | TRBJ2-3 | TRBV7-9 | ASRLFAGGFSADTQY
- | TRBJ2-2 | TRBV11-2 | ASSLVRSTGELF
- | TRBJ2-5 | TRBV7-3 | ASSKGPGETQY
TRBD1 | TRBJ2-7 | TRBV6-1 | ASKWTGTYEQY
TRBD2 | TRBJ2-7 | TRBV7-2 | ASRLAGGPVEQY
- | TRBJ1-5 | TRBV5-1 | ASSLDPDGTNQPQH
TRBD2 | TRBJ2-7 | TRBV7-4 | ASSLEAWTSGSYEQY
- | TRBJ1-2 | TRBV4-1 | ASSLLLLSGGAGYT